This entry concerns a single T cell receptor (beta chain). These data originate in a study of blood T cell repertoires in COVID-19. Looking at the study overall: The origin of the acute and convalescent COVID-19 samples was the United States, Italy and Spain. PBMCs, B-cell-depleted T cells, or T cells were the source of the cDNA or gDNA that made up the material.

The germline gives CDR1 LNHDA, CDR2 SQIVND (reference sequence). With 7 bases removed from V and 0 bases from J, the gap between germline ends came to 18 bases. There are 16 residues in the CDR3. Original processing methods: Reference gene primer amplification in the assay estimated nucleated cell counts. Produced via immunoSEQ multiplex PCR; TCRdb's table is partial and in-frame only. That table gives V, J and clone size, and the DNA gave D and trimming. The table includes a few hundred thousand clones, 80% to 90% detected once. The sample consisted of peripheral blood. The chain recombines TRBV19 with TRBJ1-1; D remains unclear. The clonotype comes from a woman of 80 years or more with acute or convalescent COVID-19. The CDR3 loop reads CASTETVRLMNTEAFF. The DNA of the CDR3 is TGTGCCAGTACGGAGACGGTAAGGCTGATGAACACTGAAGCTTTCTTT.